One T cell receptor (beta chain) is described in this entry. Antigen: not known. Clones were read by immunoSEQ multiplex PCR, and TCRdb kept only the in-frame ones, dropping some. In the table there are 9,000 or so clones, 98% of which are singletons. These data are taken from a study of monozygotic twins with cystic fibrosis. Study findings and constraints: In this small cohort, shared CDR3 numbers showed no association with age, concordance or disease severity. Co-twins had the most similar V usage for 13 of 16 pairs, J for 8.

Germline lookup yields CDR1 SGHNT and CDR2 YYREEE (reference sequence). Trimming took off 0 bases at V and 4 bases at J, with 13 bases between the two ends. The CDR3 runs to 16 residues. The clonotype comes from a girl aged 2 to 10 with cystic fibrosis. The sequencing sample was made of blood. The chain recombines TRBV5-4 with TRBJ2-2; a weak D match, TRBD2 (6 bases). The CDR3 protein is CASSLGLALGTGELFF. The DNA for the CDR3 is TGTGCCAGCAGCTTGGGTCTAGCGCTGGGCACCGGGGAGCTGTTTTTT. Combining the CDR3 with reference TRBV5-4 and TRBJ2-2 gives the whole variable domain ETGVTQSPTHLIKTRGQQVTLRCSSQSGHNTVSWYQQALGQGPQFIFQYYREEENGRGNFPPRFSGLQFPNYSSELNVNALELDDSALYLCASSLGLALGTGELFFGEGSRLTVL.